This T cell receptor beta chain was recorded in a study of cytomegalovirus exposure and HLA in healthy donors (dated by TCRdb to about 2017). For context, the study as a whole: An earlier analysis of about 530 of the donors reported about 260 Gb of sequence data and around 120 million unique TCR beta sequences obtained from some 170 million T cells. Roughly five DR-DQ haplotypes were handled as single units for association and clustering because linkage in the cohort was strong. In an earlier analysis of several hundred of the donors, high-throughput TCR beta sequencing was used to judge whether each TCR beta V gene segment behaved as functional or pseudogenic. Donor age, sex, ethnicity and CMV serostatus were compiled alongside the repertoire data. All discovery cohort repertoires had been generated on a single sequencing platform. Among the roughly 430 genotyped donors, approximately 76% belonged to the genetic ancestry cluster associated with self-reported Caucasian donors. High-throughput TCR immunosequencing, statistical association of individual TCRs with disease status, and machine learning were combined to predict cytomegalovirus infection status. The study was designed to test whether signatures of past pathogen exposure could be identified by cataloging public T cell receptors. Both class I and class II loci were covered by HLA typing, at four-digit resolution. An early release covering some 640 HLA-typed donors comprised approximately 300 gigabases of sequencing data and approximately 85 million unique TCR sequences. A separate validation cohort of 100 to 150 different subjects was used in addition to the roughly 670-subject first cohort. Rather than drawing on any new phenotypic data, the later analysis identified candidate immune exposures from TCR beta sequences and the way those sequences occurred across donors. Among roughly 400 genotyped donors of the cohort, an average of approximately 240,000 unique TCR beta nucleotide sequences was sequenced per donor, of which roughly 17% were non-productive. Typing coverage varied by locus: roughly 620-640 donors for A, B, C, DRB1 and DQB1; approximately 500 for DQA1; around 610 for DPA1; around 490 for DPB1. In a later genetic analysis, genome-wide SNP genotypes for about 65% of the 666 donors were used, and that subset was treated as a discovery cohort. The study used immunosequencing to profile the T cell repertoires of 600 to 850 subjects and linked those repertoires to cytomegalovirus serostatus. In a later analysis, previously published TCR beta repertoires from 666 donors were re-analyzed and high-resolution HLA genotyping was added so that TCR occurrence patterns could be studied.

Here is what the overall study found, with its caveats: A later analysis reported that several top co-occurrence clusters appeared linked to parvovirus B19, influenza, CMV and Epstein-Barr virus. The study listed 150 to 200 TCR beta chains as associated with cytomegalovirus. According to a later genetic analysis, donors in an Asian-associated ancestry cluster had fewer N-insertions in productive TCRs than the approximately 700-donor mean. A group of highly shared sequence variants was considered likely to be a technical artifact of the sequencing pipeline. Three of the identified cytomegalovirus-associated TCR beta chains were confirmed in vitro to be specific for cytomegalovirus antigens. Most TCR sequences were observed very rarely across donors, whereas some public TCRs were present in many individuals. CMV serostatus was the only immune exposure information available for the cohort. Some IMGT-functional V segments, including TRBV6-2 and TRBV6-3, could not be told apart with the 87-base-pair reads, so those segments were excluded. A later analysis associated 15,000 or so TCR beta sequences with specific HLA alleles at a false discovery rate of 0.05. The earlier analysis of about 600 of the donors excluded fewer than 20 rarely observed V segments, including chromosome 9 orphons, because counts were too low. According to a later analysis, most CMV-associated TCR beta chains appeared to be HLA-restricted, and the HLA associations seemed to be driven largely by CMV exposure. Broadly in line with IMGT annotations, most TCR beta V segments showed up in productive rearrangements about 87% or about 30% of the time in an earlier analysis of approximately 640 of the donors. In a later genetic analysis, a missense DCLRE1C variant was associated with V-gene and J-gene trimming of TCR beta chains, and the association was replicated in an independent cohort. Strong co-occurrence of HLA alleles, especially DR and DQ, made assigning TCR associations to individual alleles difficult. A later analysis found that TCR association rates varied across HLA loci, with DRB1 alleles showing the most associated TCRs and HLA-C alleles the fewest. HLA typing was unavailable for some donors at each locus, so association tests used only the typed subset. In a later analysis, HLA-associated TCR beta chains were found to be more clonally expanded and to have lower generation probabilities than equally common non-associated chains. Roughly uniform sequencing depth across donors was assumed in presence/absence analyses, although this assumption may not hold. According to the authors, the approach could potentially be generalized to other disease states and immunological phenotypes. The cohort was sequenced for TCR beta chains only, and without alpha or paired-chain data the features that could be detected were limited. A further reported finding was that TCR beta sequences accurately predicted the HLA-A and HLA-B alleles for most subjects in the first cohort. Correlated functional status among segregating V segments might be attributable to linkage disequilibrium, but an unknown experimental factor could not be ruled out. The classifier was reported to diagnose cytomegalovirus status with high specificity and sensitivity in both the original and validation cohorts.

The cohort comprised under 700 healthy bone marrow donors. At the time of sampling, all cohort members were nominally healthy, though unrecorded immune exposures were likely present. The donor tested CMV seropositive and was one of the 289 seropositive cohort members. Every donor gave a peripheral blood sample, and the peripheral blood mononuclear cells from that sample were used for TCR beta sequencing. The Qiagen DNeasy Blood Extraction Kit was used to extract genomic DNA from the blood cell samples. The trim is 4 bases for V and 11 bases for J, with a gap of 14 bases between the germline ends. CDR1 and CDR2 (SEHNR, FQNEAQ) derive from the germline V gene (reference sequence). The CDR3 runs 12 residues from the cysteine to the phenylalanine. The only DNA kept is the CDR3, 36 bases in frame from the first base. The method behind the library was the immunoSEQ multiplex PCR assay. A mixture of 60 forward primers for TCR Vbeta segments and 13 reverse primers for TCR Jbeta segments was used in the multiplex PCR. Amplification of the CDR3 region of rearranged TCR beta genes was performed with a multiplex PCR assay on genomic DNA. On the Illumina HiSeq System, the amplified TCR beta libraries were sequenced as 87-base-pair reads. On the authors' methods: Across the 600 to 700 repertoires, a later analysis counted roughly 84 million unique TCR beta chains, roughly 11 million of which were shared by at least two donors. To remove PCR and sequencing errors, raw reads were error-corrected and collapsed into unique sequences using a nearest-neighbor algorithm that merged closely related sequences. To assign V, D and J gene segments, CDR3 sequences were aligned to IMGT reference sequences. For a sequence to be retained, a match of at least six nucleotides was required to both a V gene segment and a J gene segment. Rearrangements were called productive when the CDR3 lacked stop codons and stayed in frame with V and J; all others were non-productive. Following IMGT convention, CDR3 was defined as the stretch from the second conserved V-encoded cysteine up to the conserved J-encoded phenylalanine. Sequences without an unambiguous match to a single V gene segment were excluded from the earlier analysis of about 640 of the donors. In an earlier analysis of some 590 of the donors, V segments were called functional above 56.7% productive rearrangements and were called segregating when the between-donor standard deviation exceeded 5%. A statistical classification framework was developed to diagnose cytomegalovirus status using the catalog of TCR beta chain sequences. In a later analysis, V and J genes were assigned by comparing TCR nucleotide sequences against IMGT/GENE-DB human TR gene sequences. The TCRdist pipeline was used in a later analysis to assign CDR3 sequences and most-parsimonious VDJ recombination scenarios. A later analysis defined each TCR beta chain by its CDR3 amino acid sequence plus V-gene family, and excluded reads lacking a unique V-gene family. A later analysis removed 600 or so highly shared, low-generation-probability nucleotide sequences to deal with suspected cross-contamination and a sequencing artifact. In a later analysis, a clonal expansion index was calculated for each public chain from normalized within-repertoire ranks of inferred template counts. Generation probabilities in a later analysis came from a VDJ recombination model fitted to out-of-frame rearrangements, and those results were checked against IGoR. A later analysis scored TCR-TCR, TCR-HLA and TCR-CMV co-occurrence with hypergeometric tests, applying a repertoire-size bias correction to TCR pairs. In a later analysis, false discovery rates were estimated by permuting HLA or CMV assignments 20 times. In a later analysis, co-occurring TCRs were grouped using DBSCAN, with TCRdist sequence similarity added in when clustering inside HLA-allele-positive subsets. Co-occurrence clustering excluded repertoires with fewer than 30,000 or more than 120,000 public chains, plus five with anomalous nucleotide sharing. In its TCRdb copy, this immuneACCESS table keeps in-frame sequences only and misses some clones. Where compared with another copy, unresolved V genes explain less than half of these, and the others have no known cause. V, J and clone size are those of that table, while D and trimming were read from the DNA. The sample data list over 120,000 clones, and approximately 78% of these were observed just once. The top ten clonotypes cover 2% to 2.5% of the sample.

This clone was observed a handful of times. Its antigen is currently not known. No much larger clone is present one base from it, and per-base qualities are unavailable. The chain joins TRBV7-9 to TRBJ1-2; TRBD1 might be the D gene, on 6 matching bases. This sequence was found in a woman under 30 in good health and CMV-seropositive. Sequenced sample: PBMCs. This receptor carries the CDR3 CASSSGTFFYTF. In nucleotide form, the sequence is TGTGCCAGCAGCTCGGGGACATTTTTTTACACCTTC.